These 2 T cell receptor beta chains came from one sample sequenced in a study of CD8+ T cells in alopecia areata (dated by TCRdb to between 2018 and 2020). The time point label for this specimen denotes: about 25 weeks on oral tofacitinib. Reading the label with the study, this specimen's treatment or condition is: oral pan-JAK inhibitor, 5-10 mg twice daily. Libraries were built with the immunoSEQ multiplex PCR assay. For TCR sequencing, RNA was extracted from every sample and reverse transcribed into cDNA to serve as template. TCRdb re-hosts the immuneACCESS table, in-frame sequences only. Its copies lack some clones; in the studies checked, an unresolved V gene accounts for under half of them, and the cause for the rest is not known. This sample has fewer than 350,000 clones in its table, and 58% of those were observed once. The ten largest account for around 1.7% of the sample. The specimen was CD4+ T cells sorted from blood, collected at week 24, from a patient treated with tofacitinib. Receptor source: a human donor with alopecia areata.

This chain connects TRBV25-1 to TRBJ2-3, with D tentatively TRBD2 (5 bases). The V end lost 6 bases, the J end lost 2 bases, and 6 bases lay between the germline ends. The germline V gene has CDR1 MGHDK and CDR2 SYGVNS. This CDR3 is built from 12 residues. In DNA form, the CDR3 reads TGTGCCAGCAGAGCGGCCACAGATACGCAGTATTTT. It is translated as CASRAATDTQYF.

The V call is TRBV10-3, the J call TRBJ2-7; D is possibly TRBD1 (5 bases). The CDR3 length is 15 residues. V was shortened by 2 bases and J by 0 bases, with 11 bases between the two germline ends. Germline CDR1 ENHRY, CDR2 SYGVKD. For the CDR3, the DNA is TGTGCCATCAGTGAGGTTAGGGGCAGCTCCTACGAGCAGTACTTC. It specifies CAISEVRGSSYEQYF.